These 28 T cell receptor beta chains originate from one sample sequenced in a study of T cells of healthy individuals. TCRdb independently ran MiXCR on the 5' RACE reads; one entry per CDR3 protein. The data contain around 90,000 distinct CDR3 sequences, around 5.1% of them singletons. These receptors originate from a female donor in good health.

The genes are TRBV29-1 and TRBJ1-1; no definite D call. The germline V gene has CDR1 SQVTM and CDR2 ANQGSEA. V lost 4 bases to trimming and J lost 1 base, with 7 bases between them. The CDR3 consists of 12 residues. The CDR3: CSVVLSNTEAFF. The CDR3 region has the DNA TGCAGCGTTGTTCTGTCGAACACTGAAGCTTTCTTT.

In its sample, this clonotype was seen many times. V gene TRBV27 combines with J gene TRBJ2-7, with 11 bases aligning to TRBD2. This CDR3 contains 13 residues. In germline, CDR1 is MNHEY, CDR2 SMNVEV (reference sequence). Germline trimming cut 5 bases from V and 7 bases from J; bases unmatched to any gene: 4. The CDR3 here is CASSPSGRREQYF. In nucleotides, the CDR3 is TGTGCCAGCAGTCCTAGCGGGAGGAGAGAGCAGTACTTC.

This clonotype occurred many times. The chain uses TRBV29-1 and TRBJ1-2; D may be TRBD1 (5 bases). This CDR3 spans 15 amino acids. Germline V CDR1 and CDR2: SQVTM, ANQGSEA. V was clipped by 5 bases and J by 4 bases, with 20 bases between them. The CDR3 is CSVLSPDSGSYGYTF. CDR3 coding DNA: TGCAGCGTTCTTAGTCCGGACTCAGGGTCCTATGGCTACACCTTC. Drawing the rest from reference TRBV29-1 and TRBJ1-2, the complete variable domain is SAVISQKPSRDICQRGTSLTIQCQVDSQVTMMFWYRQQPGQSLTLIATANQGSEATYESGFVIDKFPISRPNLTFSTLTVSNMSPEDSSIYLCSVLSPDSGSYGYTFGSGTRLTVV.

This clonotype was seen a few times. The chain recombines TRBV20-1 with TRBJ1-3; D may be TRBD1 (6 bases). CDR3 length: 15 amino acids. V was clipped by 0 bases and J by 0 bases, with 9 bases between them. Germline V gene lookup returns CDR1 DFQATT and CDR2 SNEGSKA (reference sequence). The DNA of the CDR3 is TGCAGTGCTAGAGATTTCAGGGGCTCTGGAAACACCATATATTTT. It yields the protein CSARDFRGSGNTIYF.

This clonotype was counted at least ten times. The chain has TRBV4-1 and TRBJ2-3; maybe TRBD1 (5 bases). In germline, CDR1 is MGHRA, CDR2 YSYEKL. This CDR3 has 14 residues. V was shortened by 6 bases and J by 1 base, with 11 bases between the two germline ends. CDR3 DNA sequence: TGCGCCAGCAGTCACGTACAGGGCACAGATACGCAGTATTTT. Its translation is CASSHVQGTDTQYF.

V is TRBV5-5 and J is TRBJ2-3; 7 bases fit TRBD1. Germline assignment: CDR1 SGHKS and CDR2 YYEKEE (reference sequence). CDR3 size: 17 residues. The ends lost 1 base at V and 3 bases at J; junction bases unmatched: 11. The DNA of the CDR3 is TGTGCCAGCAGCTTGAGTTCCGGGACAGCATGGACAGATACGCAGTATTTT. It encodes CASSLSSGTAWTDTQYF.

This clonotype has ten or more counts. The rearrangement joins TRBV12-3 or TRBV12-4 to TRBJ2-5; D is unclear. CDR3 size: 18 residues. V was pared by 3 bases and J by 2 bases, with 22 bases between. CDR3 DNA: TGTGCCAGCAGTTTTTTGCGGTGGTCGGAGCGTGAACAAGAGACCCAGTACTTC. It is translated as CASSFLRWSEREQETQYF.

This clonotype was observed many times. This chain links TRBV4-3 with TRBJ2-7; 7 positions match TRBD1. CDR1 and CDR2 (germline): LGHNA, YSLEER. Losses at the gene ends were 1 base for V and 3 bases for J; bases not matched to a gene: 3. This CDR3 spans 14 amino acids. The CDR3 region is CASSQGQGFYEQYF. The CDR3 DNA reads as TGCGCCAGCAGCCAAGGACAGGGATTCTACGAGCAGTACTTC.

This clonotype has a handful of counts. The chain has TRBV6-1 and TRBJ2-1; 9 bases fit TRBD1. With 5 bases clipped from V and 10 bases from J, the junction kept 12 bases outside the gene matches. CDR1 and CDR2 from the germline V gene are MNHNS and SASEGT. This CDR3 contains 15 residues. In DNA form, the CDR3 reads TGTGCCAGCAGTTCATACCGGGACAGGGTTAACGAGCAGTTCTTC. This encodes CASSSYRDRVNEQFF.

The chain links TRBV5-4 to TRBJ2-1, with D unclear. V dropped 1 base and J dropped 0 bases, with 11 bases sitting between them. Germline assignment: CDR1 SGHNT and CDR2 YYREEE (reference sequence). The CDR3 totals 16 residues. The CDR3 protein is CASSLSPETSYNEQFF. The CDR3 nucleotides read TGTGCCAGCAGCTTGTCTCCGGAAACCTCCTACAATGAGCAGTTCTTC.

By share, this clonotype ranks as medium-sized. V usage is TRBV4-3 and J usage is TRBJ1-4, with D unclear. CDR3 size: 12 residues. V shed 0 bases and J shed 10 bases, with 6 bases lying between them. The V gene's germline CDR1 is LGHNA and CDR2 YSLEER. The CDR3 region is CASSQEDGKLFF. In DNA, the CDR3 is TGCGCCAGCAGCCAAGAGGACGGAAAACTGTTTTTT.

As DNA, the CDR3 is TGTGCCAGCAGCTTAAGGATGAACACTGAAGCTTTCTTT. This translates into CASSLRMNTEAFF. The chain employs TRBV11-3 and TRBJ1-1, with D unresolved. This CDR3 is built from 13 residues. The V and J ends lost 2 bases and 0 bases respectively, with 4 bases between them. Germline V gives CDR1 SGHNT, CDR2 YENEEA. The entire variable domain, with the rest obtained from reference TRBV11-3 and TRBJ1-1, is as follows: EAGVVQSPRYKIIEKKQPVAFWCNPISGHNTLYWYLQNLGQGPELLIRYENEEAVDDSQLPKDRFSAERLKGVDSTLKIQPAELGDSAVYLCASSLRMNTEAFFGQGTRLTVV.

The table lists this clonotype with many counts. The V gene is TRBV5-1, the J gene TRBJ2-7; 10 nucleotides match TRBD1. The trim removed 4 bases at V and 2 bases at J, leaving 6 bases unmatched. CDR3 size: 15 residues. CDR1 is SGHRS and CDR2 is YFSETQ in the germline V gene. CDR3 protein: CASSLDRGLTYEQYF. The CDR3 region has the DNA TGCGCCAGCAGCCTAGACAGGGGGCTTACCTACGAGCAGTACTTC.

In its sample, this clonotype was seen many times. The chain carries TRBV7-8 and TRBJ1-4; D is perhaps TRBD1 (5 bases). V lost 0 bases and J lost 12, with 14 bases in between. Germline V gene sequence: CDR1 SGHVS, CDR2 FQNEAQ. This CDR3 is 14 amino acids long. The CDR3 loop is CASSLAVGTGELFF. The DNA of the CDR3 is TGTGCCAGCAGCTTAGCGGTTGGGACCGGGGAACTGTTTTTT.

The chain recombines TRBV6-6 with TRBJ1-1; TRBD1 aligns across 7 bases. With V trimmed by 6 bases and J by 9 bases, 13 bases remained unmatched. Germline assignment: CDR1 MNHNY and CDR2 SVGAGI (reference sequence). The CDR3 is 14 residues long. The CDR3 is CASSITGQAGKAFF. The CDR3 DNA follows: TGTGCCAGCAGCATTACCGGACAGGCGGGTAAAGCTTTCTTT.

The sample holds many counts of this clonotype. V and J are TRBV7-6 and TRBJ2-2; unclear D gene. The ends were cut back, 3 bases at V and 4 bases at J, with 6 bases in the middle. The length of the CDR3 is 13 residues. CDR1 and CDR2 (germline): SGHVS, FNYEAQ. For the CDR3, the DNA is TGTGCCAGCAGCTTGGCTATCACCGGGGAGCTGTTTTTT. This encodes CASSLAITGELFF.

The CDR3 DNA reads as TGCGCCAGCAGTGAAGGGATTCGCTTCCCCCTCCACTTT. Amino acids: CASSEGIRFPLHF. The V and J genes are TRBV10-2 and TRBJ1-6, with unresolved D. Trimming cost V 3 bases and J 13 bases, with 13 bases left between them. Germline V gene lookup returns CDR1 WSHSY and CDR2 SAAADI. The CDR3 is made up of 13 amino acids.

Concerning this clonotype itself: A much larger clone is a single base away; this may be a read error. Since the CDR3 does not end with the conserved phenylalanine or tryptophan, this likely comes from a read error. This sequence joins TRBV10-3 and TRBJ2-1; TRBD1 agrees at 7 bases. Germline V lookup: CDR1 ENHRY, CDR2 SYGVKD. CDR3 size: 12 residues. V dropped 11 bases and J dropped 4; count of bases not matched to a gene: 5. The CDR3 region is CAPGTAYNEQFL. CDR3 nucleotides: TGTGCCCCCGGGACAGCTTACAATGAGCAGTTCCTC.

The sample holds many counts of this clonotype. The chain employs TRBV9 and TRBJ2-3; 8 nucleotides match TRBD1. V was pared by 6 bases and J by 6 bases, with 6 bases of the junction left unmatched. Germline CDR1 SGDLS, CDR2 YYNGEE. This CDR3 has 13 amino acids. The CDR3 DNA follows: TGTGCCAGCACCCGACAGGGGACGGATACGCAGTATTTT. This gives the protein CASTRQGTDTQYF.

This clonotype showed up many times. The J gene is TRBJ2-2, the V gene TRBV20-1; D ambiguous. V was pared by 3 bases and J by 0 bases, with 11 bases between. The CDR3 length is 15 residues. CDR1 and CDR2 (germline): DFQATT, SNEGSKA (reference sequence). The CDR3 coding sequence is TGCAGTGCTAGTGGGCTGGTGGCGAACACCGGGGAGCTGTTTTTT. Residues: CSASGLVANTGELFF.

This clonotype has ten or more counts. V is TRBV5-4 and J is TRBJ2-4; D remains unclear. The CDR3 covers 15 residues. V was pared by 1 base and J by 0 bases, with 8 bases between. Germline V lookup: CDR1 SGHNT, CDR2 YYREEE (reference sequence). DNA of the CDR3: TGTGCCAGCAGCTTGAATGTAGAAGCCAAAAACATTCAGTACTTC. Encoded protein: CASSLNVEAKNIQYF.

This clonotype has at least ten counts. The chain joins TRBV28 to TRBJ2-5, with 7 bases that match TRBD1. The CDR3 has 16 amino acids. Per the germline V gene, CDR1 is MDHEN and CDR2 is SYDVKM. Trimming cost V 5 bases and J 1 base; bases outside gene matches: 10. CDR3 nucleotide sequence: TGTGCCAGCAGTCTCGACAGGGCACACCCCCAAGAGACCCAGTACTTC. It encodes CASSLDRAHPQETQYF.

This clonotype has more than one count but fewer than ten. The chain employs TRBV28 and TRBJ2-3, with D uncertain. Germline V gene lookup returns CDR1 MDHEN and CDR2 SYDVKM. V shed 4 bases and J shed 6 bases, with 8 bases lying between them. The CDR3 is made up of 12 amino acids. CDR3 in amino acids: CASSSTDDTQYF. The CDR3, as DNA: TGTGCCAGCAGTTCCACCGACGATACGCAGTATTTT.

This clonotype was picked up a small number of times. The V and J genes are TRBV13 and TRBJ1-2, with D perhaps TRBD1 (5 bases). Germline loops: CDR1 PRHDT, CDR2 FYEKMQ (reference sequence). The ends were cut back, 1 base at V and 5 bases at J, with 11 bases in the middle. The CDR3 is made up of 14 amino acids. The CDR3 sequence: CASSLARERYGYTF. The CDR3 DNA reads TGTGCCAGCAGCTTAGCCAGGGAGAGATATGGCTACACCTTC. The variable domain in full, completed from reference TRBV13 and TRBJ1-2, reads AAGVIQSPRHLIKEKRETATLKCYPIPRHDTVYWYQQGPGQDPQFLISFYEKMQSDKGSIPDRFSAQQFSDYHSELNMSSLELGDSALYFCASSLARERYGYTFGSGTRLTVV.

This clonotype was detected a few times. This sequence joins TRBV29-1 and TRBJ1-5, with unresolved D. Germline loops: CDR1 SQVTM, CDR2 ANQGSEA. V gave up 7 bases and J gave up 2 bases, with 12 bases separating them. The CDR3 has 13 amino acids. CDR3 sequence reads: CSASVGGNQPQHF. For the CDR3, the DNA is TGCAGCGCTTCTGTCGGAGGCAATCAGCCCCAGCATTTT.

This sequence joins TRBV6-2 or TRBV6-3 and TRBJ1-2; D gene unclear. Germline V CDR1 and CDR2: MNHEY, SVGEGT. Trimming took off 2 bases at V and 5 bases at J, with 18 bases between the two ends. This CDR3 is built from 16 residues. The CDR3, as DNA: TGTGCCAGCAGTTACACCAACCTTAGGATAACGTATGGCTACACCTTC. It specifies CASSYTNLRITYGYTF.

The chain joins TRBV27 to TRBJ1-2; D is ambiguous. CDR3 length: 14 residues. The V gene's germline CDR1 is MNHEY and CDR2 SMNVEV (reference sequence). The V end was cut by 10 bases, the J end by 3 bases, with 18 bases between. In DNA form, the CDR3 reads TGTGCCACCCACCGAAGTGGGAATGACTATGGCTACACCTTC. Its translation: CATHRSGNDYGYTF.

In its sample, this clonotype was seen many times. The J gene is TRBJ1-1, the V gene TRBV29-1; D is possibly TRBD1 (6 bases). Germline CDR1 and CDR2: SQVTM and ANQGSEA. This CDR3 is built from 15 residues. V was pared by 3 bases and J by 1 base, with 15 bases between. DNA of the CDR3: TGCAGCGTTGATTGGTCTGGACAGTCGAACACTGAAGCTTTCTTT. This gives the protein CSVDWSGQSNTEAFF.